This paragraph reports one T cell receptor beta chain. Its antigen is unknown. TCRdb used MiXCR to reprocess the reads, holding one entry per CDR3 protein. The sample includes 80,000 or so distinct CDR3 sequences, more than 20% of them seen just once. These data are taken from a study of T cell repertoires in cytomegalovirus infection. Overall study: Indications of both CMV infection and matching HLA type were provided by public TCR beta signatures. Whole-study results and caveats: The ex vivo response showed dominance by HLA-C-restricted CMV-specific TCR beta clonotypes.

This CDR3 region has 17 residues. Germline lookup yields CDR1 SGDLS and CDR2 YYNGEE. V was cut by 4 bases and J by 0 bases, with 17 bases left in between. This chain links TRBV9 with TRBJ1-3; D is perhaps TRBD1 (6 bases). The source of this sequence is a human donor in good health (CMV status not recorded). Some clones in this sample may be carry-over from other donors' samples. The source material was CD8+ T cells from cultured PBMCs, sampled from culture after CMV antigen stimulation. In DNA, the CDR3 is TGTGCCAGCAGCACAAGTCTTACAGGGAACTCTGGAAACACCATATATTTT. This sequence encodes CASSTSLTGNSGNTIYF.